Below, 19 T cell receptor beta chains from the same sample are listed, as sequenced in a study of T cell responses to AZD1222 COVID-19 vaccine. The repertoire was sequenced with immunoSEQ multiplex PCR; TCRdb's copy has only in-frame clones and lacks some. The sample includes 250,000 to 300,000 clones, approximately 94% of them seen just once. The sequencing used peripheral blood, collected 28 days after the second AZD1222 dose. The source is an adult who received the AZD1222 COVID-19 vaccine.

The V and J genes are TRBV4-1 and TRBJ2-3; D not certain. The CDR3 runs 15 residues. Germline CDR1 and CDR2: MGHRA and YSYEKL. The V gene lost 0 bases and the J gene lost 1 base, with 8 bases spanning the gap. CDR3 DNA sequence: TGCGCCAGCAGCCAAGATTCCAGTCGCACAGATACGCAGTATTTT. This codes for CASSQDSSRTDTQYF.

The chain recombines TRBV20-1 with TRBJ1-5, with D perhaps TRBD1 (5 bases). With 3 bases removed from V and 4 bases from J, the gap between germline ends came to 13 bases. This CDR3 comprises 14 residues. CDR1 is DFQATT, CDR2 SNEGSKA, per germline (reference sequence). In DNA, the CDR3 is TGCAGTGCTAGTCAAGGGGTAGGAAATCAGCCCCAGCATTTT. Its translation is CSASQGVGNQPQHF.

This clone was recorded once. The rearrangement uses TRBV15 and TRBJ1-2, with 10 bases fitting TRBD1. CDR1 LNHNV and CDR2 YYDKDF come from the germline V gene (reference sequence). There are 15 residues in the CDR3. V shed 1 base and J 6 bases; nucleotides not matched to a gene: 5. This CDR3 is CATSRVGDRGDGYTF. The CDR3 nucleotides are TGTGCCACCAGCAGAGTTGGGGACAGGGGTGATGGCTACACCTTC. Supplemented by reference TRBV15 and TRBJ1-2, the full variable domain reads DAMVIQNPRYQVTQFGKPVTLSCSQTLNHNVMYWYQQKSSQAPKLLFHYYDKDFNNEADTPDNFQSRRPNTSFCFLDIRSPGLGDTAMYLCATSRVGDRGDGYTFGSGTRLTVV.

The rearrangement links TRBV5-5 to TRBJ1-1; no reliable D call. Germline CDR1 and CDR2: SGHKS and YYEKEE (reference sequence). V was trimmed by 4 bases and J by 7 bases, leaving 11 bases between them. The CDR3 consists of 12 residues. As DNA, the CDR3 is TGTGCCAGCAGCCTCTCTGGGTATGAAGCTTTCTTT. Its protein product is CASSLSGYEAFF.

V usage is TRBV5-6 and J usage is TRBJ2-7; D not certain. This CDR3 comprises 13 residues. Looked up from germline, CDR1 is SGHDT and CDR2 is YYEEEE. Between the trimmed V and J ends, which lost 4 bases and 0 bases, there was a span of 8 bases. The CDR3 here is CASSQVGSYEQYF. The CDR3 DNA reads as TGTGCCAGCAGCCAGGTGGGCTCCTACGAGCAGTACTTC.

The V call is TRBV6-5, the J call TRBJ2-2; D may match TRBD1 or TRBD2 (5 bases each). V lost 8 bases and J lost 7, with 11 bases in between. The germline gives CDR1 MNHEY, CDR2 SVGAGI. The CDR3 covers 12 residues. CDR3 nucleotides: TGTGCCAGCTTTGGGGCGGGCGGGGAGCTGTTTTTT. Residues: CASFGAGGELFF.

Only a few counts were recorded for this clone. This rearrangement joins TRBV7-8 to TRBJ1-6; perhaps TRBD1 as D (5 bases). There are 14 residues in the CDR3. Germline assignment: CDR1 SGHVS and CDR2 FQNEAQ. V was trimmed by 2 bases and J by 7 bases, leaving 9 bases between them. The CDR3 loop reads CASSLRDLNSPLHF. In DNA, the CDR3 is TGTGCCAGCAGCTTAAGGGACCTAAATTCACCCCTCCACTTT. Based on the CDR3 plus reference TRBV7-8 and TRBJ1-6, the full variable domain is GAGVSQSPRYKVAKRGQDVALRCDPISGHVSLFWYQQALGQGPEFLTYFQNEAQLDKSGLPSDRFFAERPEGSVSTLKIQRTQQEDSAVYLCASSLRDLNSPLHFGNGTRLTVT.

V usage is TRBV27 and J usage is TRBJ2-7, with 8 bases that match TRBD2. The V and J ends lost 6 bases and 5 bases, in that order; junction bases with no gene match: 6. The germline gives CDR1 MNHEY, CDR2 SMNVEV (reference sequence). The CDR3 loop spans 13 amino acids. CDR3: CASRVAGGNEQYF. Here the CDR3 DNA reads TGTGCCAGCAGAGTTGCGGGGGGCAACGAGCAGTACTTC.

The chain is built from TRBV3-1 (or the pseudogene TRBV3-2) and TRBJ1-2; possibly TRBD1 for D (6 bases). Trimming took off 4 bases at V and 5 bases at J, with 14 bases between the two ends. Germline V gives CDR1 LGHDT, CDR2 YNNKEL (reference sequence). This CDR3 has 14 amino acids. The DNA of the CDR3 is TGTGCCAGCAGCCCTATAGGGGGGTCTTATGGCTACACCTTC. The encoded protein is CASSPIGGSYGYTF.

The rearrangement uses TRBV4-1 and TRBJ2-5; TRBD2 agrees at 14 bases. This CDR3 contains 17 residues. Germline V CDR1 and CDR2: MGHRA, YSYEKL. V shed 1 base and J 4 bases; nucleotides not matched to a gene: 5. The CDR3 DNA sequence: TGCGCCAGCAGCCAAGGAGGGACTAGCGGGAGTAGAGAGACCCAGTACTTC. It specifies CASSQGGTSGSRETQYF.

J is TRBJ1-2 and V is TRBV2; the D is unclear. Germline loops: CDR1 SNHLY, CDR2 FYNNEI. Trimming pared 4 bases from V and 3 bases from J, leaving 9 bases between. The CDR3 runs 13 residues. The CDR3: CASSAGSHYGYTF. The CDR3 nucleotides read TGTGCCAGCAGTGCGGGCAGCCACTATGGCTACACCTTC.

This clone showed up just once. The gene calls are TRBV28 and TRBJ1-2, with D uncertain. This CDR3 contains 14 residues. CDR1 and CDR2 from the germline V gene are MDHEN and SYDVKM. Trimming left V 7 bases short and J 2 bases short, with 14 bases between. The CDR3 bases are TGTGCCAGCATCCATGGAGACTTAAACTATGGCTACACCTTC. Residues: CASIHGDLNYGYTF.

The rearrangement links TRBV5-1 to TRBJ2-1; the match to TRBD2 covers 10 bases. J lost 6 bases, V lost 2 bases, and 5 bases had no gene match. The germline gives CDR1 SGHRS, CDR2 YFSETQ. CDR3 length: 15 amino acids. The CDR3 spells CASSLGTSETNEQFF. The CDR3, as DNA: TGCGCCAGCAGCTTAGGGACTAGCGAGACCAATGAGCAGTTCTTC.

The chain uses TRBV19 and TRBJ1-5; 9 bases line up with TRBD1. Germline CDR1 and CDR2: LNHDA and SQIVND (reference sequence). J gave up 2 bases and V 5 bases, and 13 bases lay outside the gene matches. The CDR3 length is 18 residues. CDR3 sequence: CASSPMGQGQGGNQPQHF. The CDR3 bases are TGTGCCAGTAGTCCCATGGGACAGGGTCAAGGGGGCAATCAGCCCCAGCATTTT.

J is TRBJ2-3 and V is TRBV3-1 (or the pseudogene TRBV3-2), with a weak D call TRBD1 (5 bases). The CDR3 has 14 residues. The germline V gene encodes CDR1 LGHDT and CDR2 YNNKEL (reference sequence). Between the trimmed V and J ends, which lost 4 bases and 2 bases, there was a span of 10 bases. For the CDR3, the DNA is TGTGCCAGCAGCCTTCGGACATCCACAGATACGCAGTATTTT. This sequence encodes CASSLRTSTDTQYF.

The CDR3 DNA reads TGTGCCAGTAGTATAAAGGGCTATGGCTACACCTTC. This encodes CASSIKGYGYTF. The J gene is TRBJ1-2, the V gene TRBV19, with no clear D. The germline V gene has CDR1 LNHDA and CDR2 SQIVND (reference sequence). The CDR3 has 12 residues. V dropped 2 bases and J dropped 4 bases, with 5 bases sitting between them.

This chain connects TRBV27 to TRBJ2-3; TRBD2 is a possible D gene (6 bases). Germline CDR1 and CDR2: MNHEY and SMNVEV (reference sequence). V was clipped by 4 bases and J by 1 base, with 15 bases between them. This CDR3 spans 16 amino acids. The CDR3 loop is CASSSRRGIGTDTQYF. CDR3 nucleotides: TGTGCCAGCAGTTCAAGACGGGGGATAGGCACAGATACGCAGTATTTT.

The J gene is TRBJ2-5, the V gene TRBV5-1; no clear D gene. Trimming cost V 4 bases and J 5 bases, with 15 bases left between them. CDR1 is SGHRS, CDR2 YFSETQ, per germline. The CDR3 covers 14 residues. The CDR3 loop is CASSGPVATETQYF. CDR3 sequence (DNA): TGCGCCAGCAGCGGCCCGGTTGCCACTGAGACCCAGTACTTC. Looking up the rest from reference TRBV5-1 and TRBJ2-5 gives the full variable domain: KAGVTQTPRYLIKTRGQQVTLSCSPISGHRSVSWYQQTPGQGLQFLFEYFSETQRNKGNFPGRFSGRQFSNSRSEMNVSTLELGDSALYLCASSGPVATETQYFGPGTRLLVL.

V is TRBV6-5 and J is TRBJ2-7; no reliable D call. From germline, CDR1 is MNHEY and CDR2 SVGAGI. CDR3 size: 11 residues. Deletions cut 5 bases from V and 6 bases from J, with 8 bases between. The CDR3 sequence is CASSPNREQYF. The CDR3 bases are TGTGCCAGCAGTCCCAACCGCGAGCAGTACTTC.